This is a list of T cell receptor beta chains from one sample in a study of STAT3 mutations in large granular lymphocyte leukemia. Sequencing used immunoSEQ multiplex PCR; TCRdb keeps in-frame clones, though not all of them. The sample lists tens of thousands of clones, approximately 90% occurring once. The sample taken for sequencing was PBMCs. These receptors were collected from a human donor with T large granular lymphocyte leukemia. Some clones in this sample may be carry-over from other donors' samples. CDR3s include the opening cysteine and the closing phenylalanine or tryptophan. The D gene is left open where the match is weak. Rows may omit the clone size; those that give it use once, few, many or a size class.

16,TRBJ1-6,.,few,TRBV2,TGTGCCAGCCAACGGGCGGTGAGCTCCTATAATTCACCCCTCCACTTT,CASQRAVSSYNSPLHF
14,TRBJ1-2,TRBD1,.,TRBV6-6,TGTGCCAGCAGTATAACAGGGGCCAAGTATGGCTACACCTTC,CASSITGAKYGYTF
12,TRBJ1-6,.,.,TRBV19,TGTGCCAGTAGTTCTCAAAATTCACCCCTCCACTTT,CASSSQNSPLHF
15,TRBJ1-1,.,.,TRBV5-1,TGCGCCAGCAGCCCTATACAGCGAGCGAACACTGAAGCTTTCTTT,CASSPIQRANTEAFF
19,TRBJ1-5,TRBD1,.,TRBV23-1,TGCGCCAGCAGTCTCGGGACAGGGCCTTGCGCCGATTGCAATCAGCCCCAGCATTTT,CASSLGTGPCADCNQPQHF
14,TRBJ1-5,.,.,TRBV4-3,TGCGCCAGCAGCCAAGCATCCCGGAGTCAGCCCCAGCATTTT,CASSQASRSQPQHF
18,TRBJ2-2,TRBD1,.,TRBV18,TGTGCCAGCTCACCAGCAGCCCATACAGGGGAGACCACCGGGGAGCTGTTTTTT,CASSPAAHTGETTGELFF
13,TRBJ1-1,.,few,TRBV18,TGTGCCAGCTCTTCCGACAGGAACACTGAAGCTTTCTTT,CASSSDRNTEAFF
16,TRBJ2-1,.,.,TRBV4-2,TGTGCCAGCAGCCACTCAAGCGGATCGACTGACAATGAGCAGTTCTTC,CASSHSSGSTDNEQFF
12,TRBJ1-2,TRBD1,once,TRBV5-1,TGCGCCAGCAGCGATACCGGGACAGGGACAACCTTC,CASSDTGTGTTF
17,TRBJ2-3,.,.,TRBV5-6,TGTGCCAGCAGCTTGGGGGTTTTCTTAGGGAGCACAGATACGCAGTATTTT,CASSLGVFLGSTDTQYF
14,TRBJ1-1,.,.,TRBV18,TGTGCCAGCTCACTTTCGTCAGGGGACACTGAAGCTTTCTTT,CASSLSSGDTEAFF
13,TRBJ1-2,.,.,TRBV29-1,TGCAGCGTTGAAAAACCGGGGGCGGAAGGCTACACCTTC,CSVEKPGAEGYTF
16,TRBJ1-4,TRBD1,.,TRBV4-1,TGCGCCAGCAGCCCGCTGGGGACAGGGGCTAATGAAAAACTGTTTTTT,CASSPLGTGANEKLFF
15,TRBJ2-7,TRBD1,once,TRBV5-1,TGCGCCAGCAACCGGGGGACAGGCCTTTCCTACGAGCAGTACTTC,CASNRGTGLSYEQYF
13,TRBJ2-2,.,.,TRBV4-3,TGCGCCAGCAGCCGACAGTTAGCCGGGGAGCTGTTTTTT,CASSRQLAGELFF
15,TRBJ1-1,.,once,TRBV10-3,TGTGCCATCAGTGAGTCCAGACAGCAGAACACTGAAGCTTTCTTT,CAISESRQQNTEAFF
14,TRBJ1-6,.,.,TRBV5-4,TGTGCCAGCAGCTTACAGGGAGGTGGTTCACCCCTCCACTTT,CASSLQGGGSPLHF
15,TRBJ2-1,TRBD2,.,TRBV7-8,TGTGCCAGCAGCCCTAGCGGGGGGGCTTACAATGAGCAGTTCTTC,CASSPSGGAYNEQFF
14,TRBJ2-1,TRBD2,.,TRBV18,TGTGCCAGCGGATCGGGACTAGCGGGGGAGGGGCAGTTCTTC,CASGSGLAGEGQFF
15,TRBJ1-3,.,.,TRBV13,TGTGCCAGCAGCCCGGGGACGGTCTCTGGAAACACCATATATTTT,CASSPGTVSGNTIYF
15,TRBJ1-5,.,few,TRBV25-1,TGTGCCAGCAGCGCCGCCGGACAGCCCAATCAGCCCCAGCATTTT,CASSAAGQPNQPQHF
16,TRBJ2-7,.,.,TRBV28,TGTGCCAGCAGCCGTTCCTTCTACGGAAGCCCCAACGAGCAGTACTTC,CASSRSFYGSPNEQYF
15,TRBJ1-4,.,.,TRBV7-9,TGTGCCAGCAGTTTCAAGGGGGCAACTAATGAAAAACTGTTTTTT,CASSFKGATNEKLFF
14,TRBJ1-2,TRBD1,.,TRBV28,TGTGCCAGCAGTTTGCGGAAGGGGGCGAGGGGCTACACCTTC,CASSLRKGARGYTF
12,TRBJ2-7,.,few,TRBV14,TGTGCCAGCAGCCCCAAGGGAGTCAAGCAGTACTTC,CASSPKGVKQYF
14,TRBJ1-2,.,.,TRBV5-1,TGCGCCAGCAGCTTGGCGGGGGGAGACTATGGCTACACCTTC,CASSLAGGDYGYTF
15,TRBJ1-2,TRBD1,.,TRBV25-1,TGTGCCAGCAGTGAACAAAACAGGGGAGTCTATGGCTACACCTTC,CASSEQNRGVYGYTF
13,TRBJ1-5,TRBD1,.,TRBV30,TGTGCCTGGGGGACAGGGATACAACAGCCCCAGCATTTT,CAWGTGIQQPQHF